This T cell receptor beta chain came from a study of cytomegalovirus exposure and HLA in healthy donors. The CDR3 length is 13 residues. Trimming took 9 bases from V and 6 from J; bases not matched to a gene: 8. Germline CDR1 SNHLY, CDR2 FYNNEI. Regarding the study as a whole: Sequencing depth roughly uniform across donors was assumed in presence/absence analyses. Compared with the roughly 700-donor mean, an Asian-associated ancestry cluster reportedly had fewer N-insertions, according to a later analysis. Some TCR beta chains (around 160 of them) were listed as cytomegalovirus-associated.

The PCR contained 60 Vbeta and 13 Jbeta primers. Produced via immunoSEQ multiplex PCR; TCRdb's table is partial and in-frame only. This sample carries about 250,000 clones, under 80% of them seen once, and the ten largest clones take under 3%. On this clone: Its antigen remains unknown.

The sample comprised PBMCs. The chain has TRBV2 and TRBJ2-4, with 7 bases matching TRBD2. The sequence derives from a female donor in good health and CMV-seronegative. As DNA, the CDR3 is TGTGCCAGTACCTTAGGCGGGAGAAACATTCAGTACTTC. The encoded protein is CASTLGGRNIQYF.